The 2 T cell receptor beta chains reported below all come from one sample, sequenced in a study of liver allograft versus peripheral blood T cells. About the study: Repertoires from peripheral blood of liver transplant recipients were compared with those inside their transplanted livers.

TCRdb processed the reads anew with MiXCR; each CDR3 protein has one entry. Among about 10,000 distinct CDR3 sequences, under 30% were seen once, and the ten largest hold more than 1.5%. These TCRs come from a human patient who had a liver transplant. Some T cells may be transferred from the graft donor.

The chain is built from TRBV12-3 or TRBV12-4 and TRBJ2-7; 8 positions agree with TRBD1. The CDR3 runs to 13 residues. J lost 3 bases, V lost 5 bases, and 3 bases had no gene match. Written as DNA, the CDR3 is TGTGCCAGCAGTCGTACAGGGGGCTACGAGCAGTACTTC. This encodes CASSRTGGYEQYF.

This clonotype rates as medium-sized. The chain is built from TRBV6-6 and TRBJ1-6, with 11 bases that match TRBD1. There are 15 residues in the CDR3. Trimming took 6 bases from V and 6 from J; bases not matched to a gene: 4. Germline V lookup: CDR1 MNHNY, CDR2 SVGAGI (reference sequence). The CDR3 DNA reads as TGTGCCAGCAGCTGGACAGGGGGCAGTAATTCACCCCTCCACTTT. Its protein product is CASSWTGGSNSPLHF.